This TCR beta chain was observed in a study of cytomegalovirus exposure and HLA in healthy donors. Study-wide results and limits: Cytomegalovirus-associated status was assigned to more than 150 TCR beta chains. In all likelihood, a cluster of highly shared sequence variants was a sequencing artifact. In a later analysis, V- and J-gene trimming of beta chains associated with a DCLRE1C missense variant, replicated independently.

PCR used 60 Vbeta primers and 13 Jbeta primers. Here immunoSEQ multiplex PCR was the method, and the copy in TCRdb shows in-frame clones only, minus some. The sample holds about 180,000 clones, 77% seen once. CDR3 size: 14 residues. V dropped 4 bases and J dropped 8; count of bases not matched to a gene: 6. Germline loops: CDR1 PRHDT, CDR2 FYEKMQ (reference sequence). As to this clone: The antigen remains undetermined.

This sequence was found in a man between 18 and 35 years old in good health and CMV-seronegative. Sequencing used PBMCs. V gene TRBV13 combines with J gene TRBJ2-1, with 9 bases lining up with TRBD1. The CDR3 sequence: CASSYRDRADEQFF. CDR3 DNA sequence: TGTGCCAGCAGCTACCGGGACAGGGCCGATGAGCAGTTCTTC.